This TCR beta chain was documented in a study of blood T cell repertoires in COVID-19. Study information: From the United States, Italy and Spain came samples of acute and convalescent COVID-19. PBMCs, B-cell-depleted T cells, or T cells were the source of the cDNA or gDNA that made up the material.

Per the original methods: Amplifying reference gene primers gave estimates of nucleated cell counts. Clones were sequenced by immunoSEQ multiplex PCR, and TCRdb holds only the in-frame ones, with some missing. V, J and clone size were drawn from that table, and D and trimming were deduced from the DNA. Here the sample spans a few hundred thousand clones, over 75% being singletons. The length of the CDR3 is 15 residues. V lost 1 base and J 6 bases, leaving 16 bases between the germline ends. The V gene's germline CDR1 is SGHDN and CDR2 FVKESK. The sequencing input was peripheral blood. The chain links TRBV14 to TRBJ2-7, with TRBD2 as a possible D gene (6 bases). This clonotype was sampled from a woman aged 25 to 39 with acute or convalescent COVID-19. In DNA, the CDR3 is TGTGCCAGCAGCCAAGTGGGCCACCCCGGGGGCGAGCAGTACTTC. This sequence encodes CASSQVGHPGGEQYF. The full variable domain, completed using reference TRBV14 and TRBJ2-7, is EAGVTQFPSHSVIEKGQTVTLRCDPISGHDNLYWYRRVMGKEIKFLLHFVKESKQDESGMPNNRFLAERTGGTYSTLKVQPAELEDSGVYFCASSQVGHPGGEQYFGPGTRLTVT.